Described below is a single T cell receptor (beta chain) sequence and its context. This entry comes from a study of memory CD4+ T cells and cytomegalovirus serostatus. Overall study: Of the healthy Belgian adults, 8 to 10 were CMV seropositive and 20 to 30 seronegative.

Per the authors' pipeline: Out-of-frame sequences were removed, leaving about 2.2 million distinct TCRbeta sequences. Sequenced by immunoSEQ multiplex PCR; TCRdb stores in-frame clones only, minus some. The DNA was the basis for D and trimming; V, J and clone size are from that table. The table shows under 40,000 clones, with around 80% occurring only once. V gave up 6 bases and J gave up 2 bases; unmatched junction bases: 10. In germline, CDR1 is ENHRY, CDR2 SYGVKD. The CDR3 totals 17 residues. Single viable CD3+CD4+CD8-CD45RO+ cells were sorted as the memory CD4+ T cells. The sample consisted of memory CD4+ T cells from blood. The sequence came from an adult in good health and CMV-seropositive. The V gene is TRBV10-3, the J gene TRBJ2-3, with 11 bases matching TRBD1. The CDR3 DNA sequence: TGTGCCATCAGCTGGGGGACAGGGGGAGGTCCCACAGATACGCAGTATTTT. Translated: CAISWGTGGGPTDTQYF.